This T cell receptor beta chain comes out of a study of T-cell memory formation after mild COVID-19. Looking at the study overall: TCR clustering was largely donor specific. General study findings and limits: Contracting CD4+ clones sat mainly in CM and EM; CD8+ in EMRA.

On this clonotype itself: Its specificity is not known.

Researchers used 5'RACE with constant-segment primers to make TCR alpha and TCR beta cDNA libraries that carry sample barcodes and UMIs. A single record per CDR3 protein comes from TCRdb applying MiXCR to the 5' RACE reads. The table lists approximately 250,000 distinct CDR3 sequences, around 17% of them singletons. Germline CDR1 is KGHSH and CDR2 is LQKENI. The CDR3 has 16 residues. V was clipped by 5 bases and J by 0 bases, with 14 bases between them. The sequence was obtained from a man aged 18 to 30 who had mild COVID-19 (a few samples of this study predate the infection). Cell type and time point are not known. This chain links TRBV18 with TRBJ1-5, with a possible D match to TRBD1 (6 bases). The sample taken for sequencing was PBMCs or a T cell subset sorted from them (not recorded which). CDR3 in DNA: TGTGCCAGCTCAGAGGGGACCAGGGGTAGCAATCAGCCCCAGCATTTT. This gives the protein CASSEGTRGSNQPQHF.